This T cell receptor beta chain derives from a study of T cells after yellow fever vaccination. Study findings and constraints: Clonotypes found in both CD4 and CD8 compartments made up a small share.

TCRdb re-called the 5' RACE reads with MiXCR, one entry per CDR3 protein. The profile shows around 120,000 distinct CDR3 sequences, roughly 15% of them singletons. The CDR3 covers 15 residues. The germline gives CDR1 SQVTM, CDR2 ANQGSEA. The trim removed 3 bases at V and 6 bases at J, leaving 10 bases unmatched. This clonotype was counted a few times. Antigen specificity is unknown. The chain employs TRBV29-1 and TRBJ2-1, with 8 bases matching TRBD1. This sequence was found in a man aged 18 to 30 who received the YFV17D yellow fever vaccine. Sequencing used CD8+ T cells sorted from PBMCs, obtained 5 days after the yellow fever booster vaccination. The CDR3 sequence: CSVEPRTGIPNEQFF. The DNA for the CDR3 is TGCAGCGTTGAGCCGAGGACAGGGATACCCAATGAGCAGTTCTTC.